This passage covers 4 T cell receptor beta chains from one sample sequenced in a study of sequential checkpoint blockade in melanoma. As to treatment: randomized to nivolumab then ipilimumab (arm A) or the reverse (arm B). Produced via immunoSEQ multiplex PCR; TCRdb's table is partial and in-frame only. The sample includes about 8,200 clones, around three fifths seen only once; the top ten take approximately 18%. The sequenced sample was CD8+ T cells sorted from blood (inferred from file names), obtained from a patient given nivolumab and ipilimumab in sequence. These receptors came from a human donor with melanoma.

This chain uses TRBV6-5 with TRBJ1-1; no definite D call. From germline, CDR1 is MNHEY and CDR2 SVGAGI. The CDR3 consists of 15 residues. The V end was cut by 0 bases, the J end by 4 bases, with 12 bases between. The DNA for the CDR3 is TGTGCCAGCAGTTACTCGTCCCTTGTGAGCACTGAAGCTTTCTTT. Its translation: CASSYSSLVSTEAFF.

The V gene is TRBV28, the J gene TRBJ1-1; D remains ambiguous. The CDR3 is 13 amino acids. The germline CDR1 and CDR2 sequences are MDHEN and SYDVKM. Trimming left V 3 bases short and J 6 bases short, with 11 bases between. The CDR3 DNA follows: TGTGCCAGCAGTTTGGCGGGCAGACCTGAAGCTTTCTTT. Translation: CASSLAGRPEAFF.

The V gene is TRBV28, the J gene TRBJ2-7; perhaps TRBD1 as D (6 bases). V lost 6 bases, J lost 0 bases, and 15 bases lay in between. This CDR3 spans 15 amino acids. Germline CDR1 is MDHEN and CDR2 is SYDVKM. For the CDR3, the DNA is TGTGCCAGCAGCCCCTACCGGGACATCTCCTACGAGCAGTACTTC. This translates into CASSPYRDISYEQYF.

V and J are TRBV11-3 and TRBJ2-7; 7 bases align to TRBD1. V lost 5 bases to trimming and J lost 2 bases; unmatched junction nucleotides: 6. Germline lookup yields CDR1 SGHNT and CDR2 YENEEA. The CDR3 covers 14 residues. Here the CDR3 DNA reads TGTGCCAGCAGCCCGCGACAGGGAGCCTACGAGCAGTACTTC. The encoded protein is CASSPRQGAYEQYF.